Presented here are 10 T cell receptor beta chains from one specimen sequenced in a study of graft-versus-host responses after intestinal transplantation. Their antigens remain unidentified. The assay was immunoSEQ multiplex PCR, and TCRdb's table has in-frame clones only and misses some. The data show 80,000 to 95,000 clones, 75% to 95% seen once. The sequencing used unstimulated CD8+ T cells sorted from spleen or lymph node cells, collected before intestinal transplant. Receptors were obtained from a human donor who received an intestinal transplant.

This clone was counted once. This sequence joins TRBV20-1 and TRBJ1-4, with 7 bases that match TRBD1. Germline trimming cut 5 bases from V and 8 bases from J; bases unmatched to any gene: 2. The CDR3 is made up of 11 amino acids. The germline V gene has CDR1 DFQATT and CDR2 SNEGSKA (reference sequence). Here the CDR3 reads CSASTGEKLFF. In DNA, the CDR3 is TGCAGTGCTTCGACAGGGGAAAAACTGTTTTTT.

This chain connects TRBV29-1 to TRBJ2-1; D is perhaps TRBD1 (6 bases). CDR3 size: 14 residues. Germline-derived CDR1 and CDR2 are SQVTM and ANQGSEA. V was trimmed by 3 bases and J by 1 base, leaving 10 bases between them. CDR3 bases: TGCAGCGTTGAGGGGGCTGGTTCCTACAATGAGCAGTTCTTC. This translates into CSVEGAGSYNEQFF.

The chain couples TRBV7-9 to TRBJ1-2; D is unresolved. The CDR3 sequence is 14 residues long. The germline CDR1 and CDR2 sequences are SEHNR and FQNEAQ (reference sequence). Trimming shortened V by 1 base and J by 8 bases, and 14 bases separated the two germline ends. The CDR3 DNA is TGTGCCAGCAGCTTAGAGGTCGGGAGGCACGGCTACACCTTC. Amino acid sequence: CASSLEVGRHGYTF.

The chain uses TRBV6-6 and TRBJ2-7; D unclear. This CDR3 is 15 amino acids long. Deletions cut 0 bases from V and 3 bases from J, with 12 bases between. The V gene's germline CDR1 is MNHNY and CDR2 SVGAGI (reference sequence). The CDR3 DNA sequence: TGTGCCAGCAGTTACTCGATAGGCTTCCACTACGAGCAGTACTTC. Its translation is CASSYSIGFHYEQYF.

The V call is TRBV27, the J call TRBJ2-1, with D tentatively TRBD1 (6 bases). The CDR3 is made up of 12 amino acids. V was pared by 6 bases and J by 9 bases, with 12 bases between. The germline gives CDR1 MNHEY, CDR2 SMNVEV (reference sequence). The DNA of the CDR3 is TGTGCCAGCAGCATGGGGGCTACTGAGCAGTTCTTC. Amino acid sequence: CASSMGATEQFF.

This chain joins TRBV20-1 and TRBJ2-2; no reliable D call. CDR3 length: 11 residues. The germline V gene encodes CDR1 DFQATT and CDR2 SNEGSKA (reference sequence). Trimming left V 3 bases short and J 4 bases short, with 3 bases between. The CDR3 loop reads CSASSTGELFF. The CDR3 DNA sequence: TGCAGTGCTAGTTCCACCGGGGAGCTGTTTTTT.

This clone was observed once. This chain links TRBV4-1 with TRBJ1-2, with D unresolved. Trimming pared 3 bases from V and 0 bases from J, leaving 11 bases between. Germline loops: CDR1 MGHRA, CDR2 YSYEKL. The CDR3 loop spans 15 amino acids. The CDR3 loop reads CASSHLTDSNYGYTF. CDR3 bases: TGCGCCAGCAGCCACCTGACGGACTCTAACTATGGCTACACCTTC.

V is TRBV5-4 and J is TRBJ2-7, with 7 bases fitting TRBD1. The CDR3 consists of 12 residues. The junction had 2 bases not matched to a gene; V was cut back by 7 bases and J by 1 base. In germline, CDR1 is SGHNT, CDR2 YYREEE (reference sequence). The CDR3: CASRDSSYEQYF. The CDR3 DNA reads as TGTGCCAGCCGGGACAGTTCCTACGAGCAGTACTTC. The full variable domain, its missing parts supplied by reference TRBV5-4 and TRBJ2-7, is ETGVTQSPTHLIKTRGQQVTLRCSSQSGHNTVSWYQQALGQGPQFIFQYYREEENGRGNFPPRFSGLQFPNYSSELNVNALELDDSALYLCASRDSSYEQYFGPGTRLTVT.

The CDR3: CASSYSGGGNTIYF. The CDR3 DNA reads as TGTGCCAGCAGTTACAGCGGGGGAGGAAACACCATATATTTT. The genes are TRBV6-5 and TRBJ1-3; TRBD1 is a possible D gene (5 bases). Trimming left V 2 bases short and J 4 bases short, with 9 bases between. This CDR3 is 14 amino acids long. In germline, CDR1 is MNHEY, CDR2 SVGAGI.

V gene TRBV14 combines with J gene TRBJ2-3, with D maybe TRBD2 (7 bases). V lost 4 bases and J 5 bases, leaving 19 bases between the germline ends. The CDR3 has 16 amino acids. In germline, CDR1 is SGHDN, CDR2 FVKESK. CDR3 region: CASSPPAGAGVDTQYF. The CDR3 bases are TGTGCCAGCAGCCCCCCGGCGGGGGCCGGGGTAGATACGCAGTATTTT.